This TCR beta chain was captured in a study of beta chain features in type 1 diabetes. Study observations and caveats: Among patients with Type 1 diabetes, TCRB CDR3s were moderately but significantly shorter in every one of the four CD4+ subsets.

A word on this clone: Its specificity is not known.

This CDR3 is built from 13 residues. CDR1 SEHNR and CDR2 FQNEAQ come from the germline V gene (reference sequence). V lost 3 bases to trimming and J lost 5 bases; unmatched junction nucleotides: 4. Investigators reverse transcribed all isolated RNA, so they sequenced expressed TCRB transcripts. Here immunoSEQ multiplex PCR was the method, and the copy in TCRdb shows in-frame clones only, minus some. The sample consists of 240,000 or so clones, more than 11% of them appearing once. Source material: naive CD4+ T cells from blood. This chain connects TRBV7-9 to TRBJ2-7, with TRBD2 matching 7 bases. This clonotype was obtained from a man aged 25-45 years with type 1 diabetes. The DNA for the CDR3 is TGTGCCAGCAGCTTTTTGGGGGGGAACGAGCAGTACTTC. Protein sequence: CASSFLGGNEQYF.